A single sample is the source of the 17 T cell receptor beta chains below, sequenced in a study of molecular identifiers for immune sequencing clone quantification. TCRdb analysed the PCR reads with MiXCR anew, one entry per CDR3 protein. The data contain hundreds of thousands of distinct CDR3 sequences, over 25% of them singletons. Sequenced material: naive CD8+ T cells from blood, with Jurkat cell RNA spiked in. The subset is: FACS-sorted CD8+CD4-CCR7+CD45RA+ naive T cells. The receptors were sampled from a human donor in good health. Some libraries in this study had Jurkat cell RNA spiked in.

The chain carries TRBV15 and TRBJ2-3; either TRBD1 or TRBD2 may supply D (5 bases each). The V end was cut by 4 bases, the J end by 2 bases, with 19 bases between. Germline values: CDR1 LNHNV, CDR2 YYDKDF (reference sequence). This CDR3 has 17 residues. The DNA of the CDR3 is TGTGCCACCAGCAAGGATTTAGGGTGGGGGAACACAGATACGCAGTATTTT. It specifies CATSKDLGWGNTDTQYF.

The sample holds a few counts of this clonotype. The rearrangement links TRBV6-5 to TRBJ2-3; 7 positions agree with TRBD1. Germline V gene data show CDR1 as MNHEY and CDR2 as SVGAGI. The junction had 5 bases not matched to a gene; V was cut back by 5 bases and J by 0 bases. The CDR3 is made up of 15 amino acids. The CDR3 region is CASSKTGYSTDTQYF. As DNA, the CDR3 is TGTGCCAGCAGTAAGACAGGGTATAGCACAGATACGCAGTATTTT.

This clonotype was picked up many times. The chain recombines TRBV9 with TRBJ1-5; 9 nucleotides align to TRBD1. Germline V gene lookup returns CDR1 SGDLS and CDR2 YYNGEE. The CDR3 is 14 amino acids. V lost 4 bases, J lost 6 bases, and 5 bases stayed unmatched. CDR3 sequence reads: CASSPRDRAQPQHF. In DNA, the CDR3 is TGTGCCAGCAGCCCAAGGGACAGGGCTCAGCCCCAGCATTTT.

This clonotype came up many times. The junction does not match germline at one end; this may be a read error. The chain recombines TRBV4-3 with TRBJ2-5; perhaps D is TRBD1 or TRBD2 (5 bases each). Looked up from germline, CDR1 is LGHNA and CDR2 is YSLEER. This CDR3 is built from 19 residues. CDR3 bases: TGTGCCAGCAGCCAAGAGGCCCTTCCCGGGCCCGGGGCTGGAGAGACCCAGTACTTC. This gives the protein CASSQEALPGPGAGETQYF.

This clonotype was found a few times. This chain joins TRBV27 and TRBJ2-1; TRBD1 aligns across 7 bases. The CDR3 runs 14 residues. Losses at the gene ends were 2 bases for V and 5 bases for J; bases not matched to a gene: 3. Germline V lookup: CDR1 MNHEY, CDR2 SMNVEV (reference sequence). CDR3 residues: CASSLEGADNEQFF. The CDR3 DNA is TGTGCCAGCAGTTTAGAGGGGGCAGACAATGAGCAGTTCTTC.

V usage is TRBV27 and J usage is TRBJ2-7; TRBD1 aligns across 8 bases. The V and J ends lost 3 bases and 3 bases, in that order; junction bases with no gene match: 4. Per germline, CDR1 MNHEY and CDR2 SMNVEV (reference sequence). The CDR3 covers 14 residues. The CDR3 is CASSFVGTGYEQYF. CDR3 coding DNA: TGTGCCAGCAGTTTTGTTGGGACAGGCTACGAGCAGTACTTC.

With regard to this clonotype: A much larger clone differs from this one at a single base, so this may be a read error. This chain joins TRBV4-1 and TRBJ2-7; D perhaps matches TRBD2 (5 bases). Germline CDR1 MGHRA, CDR2 YSYEKL. This CDR3 spans 14 amino acids. Here the CDR3 DNA reads TGCGCCAGCGGCCAAAGGTCCACCCCGGGGGAGCAGTACTTC. It specifies CASGQRSTPGEQYF.

This clonotype was counted a few times. The genes are TRBV19 and TRBJ2-3, with TRBD2 matching 7 bases. Per the germline V gene, CDR1 is LNHDA and CDR2 is SQIVND (reference sequence). This CDR3 comprises 15 residues. Losses at the gene ends were 2 bases for V and 7 bases for J; bases not matched to a gene: 9. CDR3 DNA: TGTGCCAGTAGTATACCCCGGGGGGTCGGCTATACGCAGTATTTT. As protein: CASSIPRGVGYTQYF. Looking up the rest from reference TRBV19 and TRBJ2-3 gives the full variable domain: DGGITQSPKYLFRKEGQNVTLSCEQNLNHDAMYWYRQDPGQGLRLIYYSQIVNDFQKGDIAEGYSVSREKKESFPLTVTSAQKNPTAFYLCASSIPRGVGYTQYFGPGTRLTVL.

This clonotype was recorded many times. The rearrangement joins TRBV5-8 to TRBJ2-6, with D possibly TRBD2 on 6 matching bases. The CDR3 length is 18 residues. V lost 4 bases and J lost 0, with 17 bases in between. Germline V lookup: CDR1 SGHTS, CDR2 YDEGEE. The CDR3 coding sequence is TGTGCCAGCAGCCCAAGGCTGCCGGGAGACTCTGGGGCCAACGTCCTGACTTTC. Its translation is CASSPRLPGDSGANVLTF. Variable domain in full (rest from reference TRBV5-8 and TRBJ2-6): EAGVTQSPTHLIKTRGQQATLRCSPISGHTSVYWYQQALGLGLQFLLWYDEGEERNRGNFPPRFSGRQFPNYSSELNVNALELEDSALYLCASSPRLPGDSGANVLTFGAGSRLTVL.

There are many counts of this clonotype. The chain joins TRBV14 to TRBJ2-3; TRBD2 might be the D (5 bases). The CDR3 runs to 19 residues. From germline, CDR1 is SGHDN and CDR2 FVKESK. With 2 bases removed from V and 1 base from J, the gap between germline ends came to 22 bases. CDR3 sequence: CASSQSGNQLVLGTDTQYF. DNA of the CDR3: TGTGCCAGCAGCCAAAGTGGGAATCAACTAGTCCTGGGCACAGATACGCAGTATTTT.

This chain uses TRBV7-6 with TRBJ2-1; either TRBD1 or TRBD2 may fit D (5 bases each). The CDR3 length is 15 residues. The germline V and J ends were trimmed by 5 bases and 3 bases, with 14 bases remaining between them. Germline V gene sequence: CDR1 SGHVS, CDR2 FNYEAQ. CDR3 bases: TGTGCCAGCAGCCAGTGGGACCGAAACTACAATGAGCAGTTCTTC. Translation: CASSQWDRNYNEQFF. Looking up the rest from reference TRBV7-6 and TRBJ2-1 gives the full variable domain: GAGVSQSPRYKVTKRGQDVALRCDPISGHVSLYWYRQALGQGPEFLTYFNYEAQQDKSGLPNDRFSAERPEGSISTLTIQRTEQRDSAMYRCASSQWDRNYNEQFFGPGTRLTVL.

This clonotype turned up a few times. This chain joins TRBV6-5 and TRBJ2-7; a possible D gene is TRBD2 (6 bases). This CDR3 has 14 residues. V lost 10 bases to trimming and J lost 1 base, with 17 bases between them. Germline loops: CDR1 MNHEY, CDR2 SVGAGI. CDR3 DNA: TGTGCCACCCGGGGGACCGTCGGTTCCTACGAGCAGTACTTC. This codes for CATRGTVGSYEQYF.

The rearrangement joins TRBV19 to TRBJ1-2; D might be TRBD1 (5 bases). Germline lookup yields CDR1 LNHDA and CDR2 SQIVND (reference sequence). The CDR3 is 12 amino acids. V lost 3 bases and J 6 bases, leaving 8 bases between the germline ends. Here the CDR3 DNA reads TGTGCCAGTAGTATCACAGGCCATGGCTACACCTTC. Its protein product is CASSITGHGYTF.

The gene calls are TRBV15 and TRBJ2-7, with D unclear. Trimming left V 5 bases short and J 3 bases short, with 14 bases between. CDR3 length: 14 amino acids. Germline CDR1 is LNHNV and CDR2 is YYDKDF (reference sequence). The CDR3 bases are TGTGCCACCAGCGGATCAAAAGCAAACTACGAGCAGTACTTC. It yields the protein CATSGSKANYEQYF.

V is TRBV7-9 and J is TRBJ1-1; 8 bases line up with TRBD1. Germline V gives CDR1 SEHNR, CDR2 FQNEAQ (reference sequence). The CDR3 totals 17 residues. The J segment lost 4 bases and the V segment lost 5 bases, leaving 15 bases of the junction unmatched. Written as DNA, the CDR3 is TGTGCCAGCAGCCCCAGGACAGGGTCCGGTAAAAGCACTGAAGCTTTCTTT. Protein: CASSPRTGSGKSTEAFF.

The table lists this clonotype with many counts. The rearrangement links TRBV11-2 to TRBJ2-1; D is perhaps TRBD2 (6 bases). The CDR3 is 15 amino acids. V dropped 5 bases and J dropped 3 bases, with 14 bases sitting between them. CDR1 SGHAT and CDR2 FQNNGV come from the germline V gene. CDR3 sequence reads: CASSPQRGLYNEQFF. The CDR3 bases are TGTGCCAGCAGCCCACAAAGGGGACTCTACAATGAGCAGTTCTTC.

The chain carries TRBV5-6 and TRBJ2-1; 11 bases are a match to TRBD1. Trimming removed 1 base from V and 8 bases from J; junction bases left unmatched: 8. This CDR3 region has 16 residues. Per the germline V gene, CDR1 is SGHDT and CDR2 is YYEEEE. The CDR3 bases are TGTGCCAGCAGCTTGTTGCGGACAGGGGGCTGGGATGAGCAGTTCTTC. Translated: CASSLLRTGGWDEQFF.